This T cell receptor beta chain is from a study of blood T cell repertoires in COVID-19. CDR1 and CDR2 from the germline V gene are MRHNA and SNTAGT. Losses at the gene ends were 4 bases for V and 3 bases for J; bases not matched to a gene: 13. This CDR3 has 19 residues. This table comes from immunoSEQ multiplex PCR, and its TCRdb copy is limited to in-frame clones, with some not included. This table has some 270,000 clones, 84% appearing once. This sequence was found in a woman in her 40s who had recovered from COVID-19. Specimen: peripheral blood. This chain joins TRBV6-4 and TRBJ2-6; 9 nucleotides match TRBD1. The CDR3 loop reads CASSAQIITGGSGANVLTF. CDR3 nucleotides: TGTGCCAGCAGTGCGCAGATCATTACAGGGGGCAGTGGGGCCAACGTCCTGACTTTC.